Following are 21 T cell receptor beta chains from one sample sequenced in a study of blood T cell repertoires in COVID-19. TCRdb keeps only in-frame clones here, not all; method: immunoSEQ multiplex PCR. The sample lists 100,000 to 150,000 clones, approximately 90% occurring once. The sequenced material came from peripheral blood. The receptors were gathered from a man in his forties or fifties with acute or convalescent COVID-19.

This chain's CDR3 is CASSPRDRGNQPQHF. As DNA, the CDR3 is TGTGCCAGTAGCCCCCGGGACAGGGGCAATCAGCCCCAGCATTTT. The chain uses TRBV19 and TRBJ1-5; 9 bases are shared with TRBD1. The germline CDR1 and CDR2 sequences are LNHDA and SQIVND (reference sequence). The CDR3 extends over 15 amino acids. The trim removed 6 bases at V and 2 bases at J, leaving 5 bases unmatched.

For this clone: Other DNA sequences in this sample translate to the same CDR3. The rearrangement links TRBV28 to TRBJ1-1, with a possible D match to TRBD1 (6 bases). CDR1 is MDHEN and CDR2 is SYDVKM in the germline V gene. CDR3 length: 11 residues. V was cut by 8 bases and J by 5 bases, with 9 bases left in between. CDR3 residues: CASLGGTEAFF. The CDR3 DNA reads as TGTGCCAGCTTAGGGGGAACTGAAGCTTTCTTT.

This clone was observed a few times. The V and J genes are TRBV30 and TRBJ1-2; D perhaps matches TRBD1 (6 bases). Germline V lookup: CDR1 GTSNPN, CDR2 SVGIG (reference sequence). The CDR3 contains 12 residues. Trimming removed 4 bases at V and 2 bases at J, with 8 bases between. The CDR3 bases are TGTGCCTGGAAGGGGGGGAACTATGGCTACACCTTC. As protein: CAWKGGNYGYTF.

The J gene is TRBJ2-2, the V gene TRBV7-2; 7 bases map to TRBD2. CDR1 is SGHTA and CDR2 is FQGNSA in the germline V gene. This CDR3 has 16 amino acids. Losses at the gene ends were 11 bases for V and 2 bases for J; bases not matched to a gene: 14. DNA for the CDR3: TGTGCCTGCCCCACGATCAGCGGGGCTAACACCGGGGAGCTGTTTTTT. It is translated as CACPTISGANTGELFF. Complete variable domain (other parts from reference TRBV7-2 and TRBJ2-2): GAGVSQSPSNKVTEKGKDVELRCDPISGHTALYWYRQSLGQGLEFLIYFQGNSAPDKSGLPSDRFSAERTGGSVSTLTIQRTQQEDSAVYLCACPTISGANTGELFFGEGSRLTVL.

This clone has a single count. The chain uses TRBV6-6 and TRBJ1-2, with TRBD1 matching over 8 bases. CDR3 size: 16 residues. Trimming cost V 7 bases and J 2 bases; bases outside gene matches: 12. In germline, CDR1 is MNHNY, CDR2 SVGAGI (reference sequence). The CDR3 nucleotides read TGTGCCAGCACAGAGTGGACAGGGAGTCCCAACTATGGCTACACCTTC. Translated, it gives CASTEWTGSPNYGYTF.

The DNA for the CDR3 is TGTGCCAGCAGTCGACAGGCCGGAGAGACCCAGTACTTC. Protein product: CASSRQAGETQYF. This chain links TRBV4-2 with TRBJ2-5; a weak D match, TRBD1 (6 bases). With 6 bases removed from V and 4 bases from J, the gap between germline ends came to 12 bases. This CDR3 has 13 amino acids. Germline CDR1 reads LGHNA; CDR2 reads YNFKEQ.

The V gene is TRBV3-1 (or the pseudogene TRBV3-2), the J gene TRBJ1-1; possible D gene TRBD1, 5 bases. Germline-derived CDR1 and CDR2 are LGHDT and YNNKEL (reference sequence). Trimming cost V 3 bases and J 6 bases, with 14 bases left between them. This CDR3 spans 14 amino acids. CDR3 sequence (DNA): TGTGCCAGCAGCCAGAGGAACCAGGGCGCTGAAGCTTTCTTT. This encodes CASSQRNQGAEAFF.

The V call is TRBV5-1, the J call TRBJ1-2; TRBD1 might be the D (5 bases). This CDR3 spans 13 amino acids. V was clipped by 0 bases and J by 8 bases, with 11 bases between them. CDR1 and CDR2 from the germline V gene are SGHRS and YFSETQ. The CDR3 nucleotides are TGCGCCAGCAGCTTGGAAGGGGAGGGCGGCTACACCTTC. Its protein is CASSLEGEGGYTF.

The rearrangement uses TRBV19 and TRBJ2-1; weak D call: TRBD2 (6 bases). Germline V gene data show CDR1 as LNHDA and CDR2 as SQIVND (reference sequence). The CDR3 loop spans 16 amino acids. Trimming left V 1 base short and J 7 bases short, with 17 bases between. The CDR3 DNA follows: TGTGCCAGTAGTATAGTAAGTCTGACCCGGGGGAATGAGCAGTTCTTC. Its protein is CASSIVSLTRGNEQFF.

The chain carries TRBV5-4 and TRBJ2-2, with unresolved D. The CDR3 extends over 12 amino acids. Germline V lookup: CDR1 SGHNT, CDR2 YYREEE (reference sequence). The V gene lost 4 bases and the J gene lost 8 bases, with 9 bases spanning the gap. This chain's CDR3 is CASSPPRGELFF. CDR3 in DNA: TGTGCCAGCAGCCCCCCCCGTGGGGAGCTGTTTTTT.

The chain employs TRBV5-4 and TRBJ2-1; weak D call: TRBD2 (5 bases). CDR3 length: 15 residues. With 4 bases removed from V and 7 bases from J, the gap between germline ends came to 18 bases. The germline gives CDR1 SGHNT, CDR2 YYREEE (reference sequence). The CDR3 here is CASSPSSNPQNEQFF. In DNA, the CDR3 is TGTGCCAGCAGCCCATCTAGCAATCCCCAGAATGAGCAGTTCTTC.

The sample holds one count of this clone. V usage is TRBV5-1 and J usage is TRBJ1-2; D unresolved. The CDR3 extends over 14 amino acids. Trimming removed 2 bases from V and 8 bases from J, with 16 bases in between. Looked up from germline, CDR1 is SGHRS and CDR2 is YFSETQ. CDR3 sequence (DNA): TGCGCCAGCAGCTTATTAGCGGTGCAGGCGGGCTACACCTTC. It codes for CASSLLAVQAGYTF. The complete variable domain, with remaining parts taken from reference TRBV5-1 and TRBJ1-2, reads KAGVTQTPRYLIKTRGQQVTLSCSPISGHRSVSWYQQTPGQGLQFLFEYFSETQRNKGNFPGRFSGRQFSNSRSEMNVSTLELGDSALYLCASSLLAVQAGYTFGSGTRLTVV.

The rearrangement joins TRBV18 to TRBJ1-1, with D uncertain. The CDR3 sequence is 15 residues long. Germline CDR1 reads KGHSH; CDR2 reads LQKENI. V shed 3 bases and J shed 4 bases, with 15 bases lying between them. CDR3 coding DNA: TGTGCCAGCTCACCGTTGCGGGTGGGCCCCACTGAAGCTTTCTTT. This gives the protein CASSPLRVGPTEAFF.

The V call is TRBV5-1, the J call TRBJ1-1; 8 bases align to TRBD1. Germline CDR1 and CDR2: SGHRS and YFSETQ. With 4 bases clipped from V and 0 bases from J, the junction kept 8 bases outside the gene matches. The CDR3 loop spans 16 amino acids. This chain's CDR3 is CASSGGQGAMNTEAFF. The DNA for the CDR3 is TGCGCCAGCAGCGGAGGACAGGGTGCCATGAACACTGAAGCTTTCTTT.

The gene calls are TRBV5-1 and TRBJ2-1; 11 bases agree with TRBD2. Germline trimming cut 3 bases from V and 2 bases from J; bases unmatched to any gene: 7. CDR3 length equals 17 residues. Germline assignment: CDR1 SGHRS and CDR2 YFSETQ. The DNA for the CDR3 is TGCGCCAGCAGCTGGGGGACTAGCGGTCTAGCCTACAATGAGCAGTTCTTC. Its translation: CASSWGTSGLAYNEQFF.

J is TRBJ1-1 and V is TRBV12-3 or TRBV12-4, with TRBD1 as a possible D gene (5 bases). Trimming left V 3 bases short and J 13 bases short, with 18 bases between. This CDR3 contains 13 residues. CDR3 loop: CASSFYAGGEVFF. CDR3 coding DNA: TGTGCCAGCAGTTTTTACGCAGGAGGGGAGGTTTTCTTT.

To note about this clone: Other DNA sequences in this specimen translate into the identical CDR3. The chain couples TRBV6-5 to TRBJ1-2; D ambiguous. The length of the CDR3 is 13 residues. Germline V gives CDR1 MNHEY, CDR2 SVGAGI. Trimming left V 5 bases short and J 2 bases short, with 9 bases between. CDR3 in amino acids: CASSRDRNYGYTF. The CDR3 nucleotides read TGTGCCAGCAGTCGGGATCGAAACTATGGCTACACCTTC.

V gene TRBV6-6 combines with J gene TRBJ1-2; D is unresolved. Per germline, CDR1 MNHNY and CDR2 SVGAGI (reference sequence). The CDR3 totals 13 residues. Trimming removed 1 base from V and 8 bases from J, with 11 bases in between. CDR3 sequence: CASSYWAPEGYTF. The DNA for the CDR3 is TGTGCCAGCAGTTACTGGGCCCCTGAGGGCTACACCTTC.

The rearrangement uses TRBV7-9 and TRBJ2-2; the D is unclear. Between the trimmed V and J ends, which lost 2 bases and 0 bases, there was a span of 16 bases. Germline CDR1 SEHNR, CDR2 FQNEAQ (reference sequence). CDR3 size: 18 residues. CDR3 nucleotides: TGTGCCAGCAGCTTAATTCCGTTGCGGCGATCGAACACCGGGGAGCTGTTTTTT. Its translation: CASSLIPLRRSNTGELFF.

This clone was counted a few times. This sequence joins TRBV3-1 (or the pseudogene TRBV3-2) and TRBJ1-2; 7 bases fit TRBD1. Germline lookup yields CDR1 LGHDT and CDR2 YNNKEL (reference sequence). After removal of 11 bases from V and 4 bases from J, the junction contained 13 bases not matched to a gene. The length of the CDR3 is 14 residues. The CDR3 sequence: CAVRRSGQSYGYTF. The CDR3, as DNA: TGTGCCGTCCGACGATCGGGACAGTCCTATGGCTACACCTTC.

This sequence joins TRBV19 and TRBJ1-5, with 9 bases aligning to TRBD1. The CDR3 covers 15 residues. The germline gives CDR1 LNHDA, CDR2 SQIVND (reference sequence). With V trimmed by 7 bases and J by 3 bases, 7 bases remained unmatched. As DNA, the CDR3 is TGTGCCAGTACCACGACAGGGGGGAACAATCAGCCCCAGCATTTT. As protein: CASTTTGGNNQPQHF.